Each of the 22 T cell receptor beta chains below was sequenced from the same sample in a study of CD8 T cells in Susac syndrome. Reverse transcription used roughly 0.5 to 1 ug RNA and random hexamers. TCRdb re-analysed the immunoSEQ multiplex PCR reads in MiXCR, keeping a single row per CDR3 protein. The sample comprises about 300,000 distinct CDR3 sequences, approximately 85% of which are singletons, and about 0.11% rests with the top ten. The sequencing input was CD8+ T cells from PBMCs. The receptors originated from a human donor with multiple sclerosis.

The rearrangement joins TRBV7-2 to TRBJ2-1; D unresolved. The germline V gene has CDR1 SGHTA and CDR2 FQGNSA. V was shortened by 2 bases and J by 2 bases, with 7 bases between the two germline ends. The CDR3 covers 14 residues. The CDR3 sequence: CASSLTPTYNEQFF. In DNA, the CDR3 is TGTGCCAGCAGCTTAACGCCGACCTACAATGAGCAGTTCTTC.

This clonotype was picked up one time. The chain is built from TRBV5-1 and TRBJ2-7; 7 nucleotides agree with TRBD1. Germline CDR1 and CDR2: SGHRS and YFSETQ. V was pared by 4 bases and J by 4 bases, with 8 bases of the junction left unmatched. The CDR3 loop spans 14 amino acids. The CDR3 is CASSPGTDTYEQYF. Written as DNA, the CDR3 is TGCGCCAGCAGCCCCGGGACAGATACATACGAGCAGTACTTC.

The chain carries TRBV27 and TRBJ2-7; D is undetermined. Trimming pared 5 bases from V and 2 bases from J, leaving 10 bases between. Germline V lookup: CDR1 MNHEY, CDR2 SMNVEV (reference sequence). This CDR3 region has 13 residues. CDR3 sequence reads: CASSRTETYEQYF. The CDR3, as DNA: TGTGCCAGCAGTCGGACGGAGACCTACGAGCAGTACTTC.

V usage is TRBV28 and J usage is TRBJ1-1; D gene uncertain. The CDR3 loop spans 12 amino acids. The V end lost 2 bases, the J end lost 6 bases, and 7 bases lay between the germline ends. Germline loops: CDR1 MDHEN, CDR2 SYDVKM. The DNA of the CDR3 is TGTGCCAGCAGTTTAAGGCAACCTGAAGCTTTCTTT. Protein sequence: CASSLRQPEAFF. The full variable domain, with the rest looked up from reference TRBV28 and TRBJ1-1, is DVKVTQSSRYLVKRTGEKVFLECVQDMDHENMFWYRQDPGLGLRLIYFSYDVKMKEKGDIPEGYSVSREKKERFSLILESASTNQTSMYLCASSLRQPEAFFGQGTRLTVV.

CDR3 amino acids: CASSLVAASQLYGYTF. CDR3 bases: TGTGCCAGCAGCTTAGTAGCTGCGTCCCAGCTCTATGGCTACACCTTC. The chain employs TRBV7-9 and TRBJ1-2; D is ambiguous. V was pared by 1 base and J by 4 bases, with 16 bases between. CDR1 and CDR2 (germline): SEHNR, FQNEAQ (reference sequence). The CDR3 sequence is 16 residues long.

The rearrangement joins TRBV27 to TRBJ1-3; D is unresolved. Trimming cost V 6 bases and J 4 bases, with 4 bases left between them. Per germline, CDR1 MNHEY and CDR2 SMNVEV (reference sequence). CDR3 length: 11 residues. CDR3 nucleotide sequence: TGTGCCAGCAGCAAGGGAAACACCATATATTTT. Its protein is CASSKGNTIYF.

The chain links TRBV12-3 or TRBV12-4 to TRBJ1-1; TRBD1 matches 8 bases. The CDR3 loop spans 15 amino acids. V gave up 6 bases and J gave up 5 bases; unmatched junction bases: 11. The DNA of the CDR3 is TGTGCCAGCAGCCGCACGCGGACAGGGTGGACTGAAGCTTTCTTT. The encoded protein is CASSRTRTGWTEAFF.

This chain uses TRBV27 with TRBJ1-6, with a tentative D call TRBD1 (5 bases). V lost 3 bases to trimming and J lost 8 bases, with 20 bases between them. The germline V gene has CDR1 MNHEY and CDR2 SMNVEV (reference sequence). The CDR3 has 17 amino acids. This CDR3 is CASSFQGASGFYSPLHF. CDR3 nucleotides: TGTGCCAGCAGTTTTCAAGGGGCCTCGGGATTTTATTCACCCCTCCACTTT.

V is TRBV19 and J is TRBJ1-5; no clear D gene. The CDR3 sequence is 15 residues long. The germline V and J ends were trimmed by 4 bases and 0 bases, with 10 bases remaining between them. CDR1 and CDR2 from the germline V gene are LNHDA and SQIVND (reference sequence). CDR3 nucleotides: TGTGCCAGTAGTAAAGGCACAGATAGCAATCAGCCCCAGCATTTT. Translated: CASSKGTDSNQPQHF.

This chain connects TRBV7-9 to TRBJ2-1; D perhaps matches TRBD2 (6 bases). Trimming pared 5 bases from V and 4 bases from J, leaving 15 bases between. The germline V gene has CDR1 SEHNR and CDR2 FQNEAQ (reference sequence). This CDR3 has 15 residues. The CDR3 DNA reads as TGTGCCAGCAGCCTACTCAGAAGCGGGTACAATGAGCAGTTCTTC. The encoded protein is CASSLLRSGYNEQFF.

This chain uses TRBV29-1 with TRBJ2-1, with 9 positions matching TRBD1. CDR3 length equals 17 residues. Germline V lookup: CDR1 SQVTM, CDR2 ANQGSEA. The ends lost 3 bases at V and 6 bases at J; junction bases unmatched: 15. The CDR3 loop reads CSVDGTGTGWYPNEQFF. Here the CDR3 DNA reads TGCAGCGTTGATGGAACCGGGACAGGGTGGTATCCCAATGAGCAGTTCTTC.

The chain has TRBV7-9 and TRBJ1-2; unclear D gene. The ends were cut back, 6 bases at V and 7 bases at J, with 9 bases in the middle. CDR1 SEHNR and CDR2 FQNEAQ come from the germline V gene (reference sequence). CDR3 length: 11 residues. Here the CDR3 reads CASRFATGYTF. In DNA form, the CDR3 reads TGTGCCAGCAGGTTTGCGACTGGCTACACCTTC.

V is TRBV2 and J is TRBJ2-4; a possible D gene is TRBD2 (5 bases). V was trimmed by 4 bases and J by 14 bases, leaving 12 bases between them. CDR3 length: 11 amino acids. CDR1 is SNHLY, CDR2 FYNNEI, per germline. The CDR3 loop is CASSAGGWEYF. In DNA, the CDR3 is TGTGCCAGCAGTGCCGGAGGTTGGGAGTACTTC.

This clonotype came up once. The chain joins TRBV28 to TRBJ2-7; 9 nucleotides agree with TRBD1. Germline assignment: CDR1 MDHEN and CDR2 SYDVKM. The CDR3 is made up of 14 amino acids. V trimming: 6 bases; J trimming: 3 bases; junction bases outside the gene matches: 6. The CDR3 region has the DNA TGTGCCAGCAGACACCGGGACAGGGTCTACGAGCAGTACTTC. It yields the protein CASRHRDRVYEQYF.

This clonotype is a singleton in its sample. V and J are TRBV2 and TRBJ2-3; TRBD2 might be the D (5 bases). V lost 3 bases and J 2 bases, leaving 15 bases between the germline ends. Germline CDR1 and CDR2: SNHLY and FYNNEI. The CDR3 runs to 16 residues. CDR3 sequence: CASSDLGSEYTDTQYF. For the CDR3, the DNA is TGTGCCAGCAGTGACTTAGGGAGTGAGTACACAGATACGCAGTATTTT.

This rearrangement joins TRBV4-2 to TRBJ1-5; TRBD1 agrees at 7 bases. The CDR3 has 15 amino acids. Germline lookup yields CDR1 LGHNA and CDR2 YNFKEQ. Losses at the gene ends were 3 bases for V and 4 bases for J; bases not matched to a gene: 6. CDR3 sequence reads: CASSHTLDRNQPQHF. CDR3 bases: TGTGCCAGCAGCCACACCTTGGACAGGAATCAGCCCCAGCATTTT.

The rearrangement uses TRBV30 and TRBJ2-7; D unresolved. The V gene lost 0 bases and the J gene lost 5 bases, with 8 bases spanning the gap. Per the germline V gene, CDR1 is GTSNPN and CDR2 is SVGIG (reference sequence). The CDR3 totals 12 residues. The CDR3 reads CAWSVSNHEQYF. CDR3 DNA sequence: TGTGCCTGGAGTGTAAGTAACCACGAGCAGTACTTC.

In DNA form, the CDR3 reads TGTGCCAGCAGTGAGTTAGTGGGGTCCTACAATGAGCAGTTCTTC. Its translation: CASSELVGSYNEQFF. The V gene is TRBV7-3, the J gene TRBJ2-1; D uncertain. The CDR3 totals 15 residues. The V end lost 6 bases, the J end lost 1 base, and 13 bases lay between the germline ends. Germline-derived CDR1 and CDR2 are SGHTA and FQGTGA.

A few counts support this clonotype. The chain joins TRBV9 to TRBJ2-7; TRBD1 matches at 10 bases. J lost 4 bases, V lost 4 bases, and 2 bases had no gene match. This CDR3 contains 13 residues. Germline V gene sequence: CDR1 SGDLS, CDR2 YYNGEE. The CDR3 region has the DNA TGTGCCAGCAGCATGGGACAGGGGTACGAGCAGTACTTC. Translating it yields CASSMGQGYEQYF.

V and J are TRBV5-4 and TRBJ1-1; perhaps TRBD1 as D (6 bases). The CDR3 consists of 14 residues. Germline CDR1 reads SGHNT; CDR2 reads YYREEE (reference sequence). Trimming took 4 bases from V and 4 from J, leaving 14 bases between them. CDR3 sequence: CASSPQGTLTEAFF. CDR3 DNA sequence: TGTGCCAGCAGCCCGCAGGGGACTCTCACTGAAGCTTTCTTT.

The V gene is TRBV15, the J gene TRBJ1-2; TRBD1 matches at 8 bases. With 1 base clipped from V and 0 bases from J, the junction kept 13 bases outside the gene matches. Germline values: CDR1 LNHNV, CDR2 YYDKDF (reference sequence). The CDR3 loop spans 19 amino acids. The CDR3 here is CATSRGSTTGDPANYGYTF. The CDR3 nucleotides are TGTGCCACCAGCAGAGGCTCTACGACAGGGGACCCTGCTAACTATGGCTACACCTTC.

The V gene is TRBV30, the J gene TRBJ1-1; tentatively, D is TRBD1 (6 bases). CDR1 and CDR2 from the germline V gene are GTSNPN and SVGIG (reference sequence). CDR3 length: 13 residues. Deletions cut 3 bases from V and 8 bases from J, with 16 bases between. CDR3: CAWSLDSGIEAFF. The CDR3 nucleotides read TGTGCCTGGAGCCTGGACAGTGGGATAGAAGCTTTCTTT.